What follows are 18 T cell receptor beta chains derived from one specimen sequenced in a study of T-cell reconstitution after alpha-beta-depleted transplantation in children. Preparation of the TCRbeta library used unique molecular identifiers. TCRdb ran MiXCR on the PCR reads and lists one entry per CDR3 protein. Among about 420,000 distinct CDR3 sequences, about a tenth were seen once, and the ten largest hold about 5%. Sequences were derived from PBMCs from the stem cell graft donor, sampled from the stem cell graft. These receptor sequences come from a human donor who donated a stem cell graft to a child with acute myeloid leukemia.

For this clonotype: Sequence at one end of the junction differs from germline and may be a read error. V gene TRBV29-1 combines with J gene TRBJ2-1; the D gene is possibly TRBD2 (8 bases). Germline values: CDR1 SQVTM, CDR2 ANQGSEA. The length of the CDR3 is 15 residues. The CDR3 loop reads CSHPGREGAYHEQFF. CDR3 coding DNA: TGCAGTCACCCCGGGAGGGAGGGGGCCTACCATGAGCAGTTCTTC.

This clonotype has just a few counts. As DNA, the CDR3 is TGTGCCAGCAGTTTGGGACAGTCCACCTACGAGCAGTACGTC. Protein sequence: CASSLGQSTYEQYV. The V call is TRBV28, the J call TRBJ2-7; TRBD1 matches 7 bases. Germline CDR1 is MDHEN and CDR2 is SYDVKM. Unmatched junction bases numbered 4, after V lost 3 bases and J lost 2 bases. The CDR3 is 14 amino acids.

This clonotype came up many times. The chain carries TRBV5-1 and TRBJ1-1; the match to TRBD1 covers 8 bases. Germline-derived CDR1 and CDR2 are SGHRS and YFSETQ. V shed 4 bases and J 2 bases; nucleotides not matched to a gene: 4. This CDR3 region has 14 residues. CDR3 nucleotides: TGCGCCAGCAGCGTCCAGGGGGCAAACACTGAAGCTTTCTTT. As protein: CASSVQGANTEAFF.

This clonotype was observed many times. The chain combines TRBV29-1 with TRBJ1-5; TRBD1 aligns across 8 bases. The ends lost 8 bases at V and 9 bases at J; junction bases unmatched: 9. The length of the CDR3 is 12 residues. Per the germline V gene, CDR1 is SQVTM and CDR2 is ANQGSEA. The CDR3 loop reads CSHRGGEGPQHF. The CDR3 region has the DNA TGCAGCCACAGGGGGGGAGAAGGGCCCCAGCATTTT.

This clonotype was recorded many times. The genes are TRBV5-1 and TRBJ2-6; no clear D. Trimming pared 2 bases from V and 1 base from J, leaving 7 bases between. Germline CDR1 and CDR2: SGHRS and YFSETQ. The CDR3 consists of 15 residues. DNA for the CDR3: TGCGCCAGCAGCTTAGACTTGTCTGGGGCCAACGTCCTGACTTTC. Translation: CASSLDLSGANVLTF.

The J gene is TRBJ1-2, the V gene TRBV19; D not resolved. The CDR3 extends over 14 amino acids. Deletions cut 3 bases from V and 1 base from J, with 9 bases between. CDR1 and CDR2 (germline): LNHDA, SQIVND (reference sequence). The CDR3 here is CASSIQKNNYGYTF. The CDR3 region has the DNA TGTGCCAGTAGTATCCAGAAAAATAACTATGGCTACACCTTC.

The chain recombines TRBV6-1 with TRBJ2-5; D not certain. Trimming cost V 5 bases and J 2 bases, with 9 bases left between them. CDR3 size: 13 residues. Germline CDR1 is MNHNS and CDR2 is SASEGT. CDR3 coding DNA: TGTGCCAGCAGTCGTGCCAGGCAAGAGACCCAGTACTTC. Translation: CASSRARQETQYF.

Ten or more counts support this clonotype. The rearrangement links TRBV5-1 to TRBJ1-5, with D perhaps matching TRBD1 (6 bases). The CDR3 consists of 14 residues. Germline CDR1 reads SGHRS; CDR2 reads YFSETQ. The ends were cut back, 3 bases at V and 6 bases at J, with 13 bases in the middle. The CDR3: CASSSGVEGQPQHF. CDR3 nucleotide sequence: TGCGCCAGCAGCTCAGGGGTGGAGGGTCAGCCCCAGCATTTT.

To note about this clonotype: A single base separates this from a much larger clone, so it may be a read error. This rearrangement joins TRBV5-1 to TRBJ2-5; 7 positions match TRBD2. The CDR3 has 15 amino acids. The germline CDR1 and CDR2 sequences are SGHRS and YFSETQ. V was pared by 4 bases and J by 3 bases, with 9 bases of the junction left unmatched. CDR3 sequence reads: CASSTSVRAEETQYF. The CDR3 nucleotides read TGCGCCAGCAGCACTAGCGTGAGGGCGGAAGAGACCCAGTACTTC.

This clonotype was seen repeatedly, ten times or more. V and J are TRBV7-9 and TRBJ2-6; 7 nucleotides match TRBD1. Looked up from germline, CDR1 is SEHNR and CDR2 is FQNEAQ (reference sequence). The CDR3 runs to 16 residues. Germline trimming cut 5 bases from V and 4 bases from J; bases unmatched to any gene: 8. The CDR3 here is CASSLNRGAGANVLTF. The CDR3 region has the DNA TGTGCCAGCAGCCTAAACAGGGGAGCAGGGGCCAACGTCCTGACTTTC.

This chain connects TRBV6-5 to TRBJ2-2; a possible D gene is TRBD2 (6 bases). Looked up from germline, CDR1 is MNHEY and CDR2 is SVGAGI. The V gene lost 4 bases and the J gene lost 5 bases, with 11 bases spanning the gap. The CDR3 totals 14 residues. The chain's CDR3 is CASSSVGGTGELFF. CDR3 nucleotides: TGTGCCAGCAGTTCCGTCGGGGGTACCGGGGAGCTGTTTTTT.

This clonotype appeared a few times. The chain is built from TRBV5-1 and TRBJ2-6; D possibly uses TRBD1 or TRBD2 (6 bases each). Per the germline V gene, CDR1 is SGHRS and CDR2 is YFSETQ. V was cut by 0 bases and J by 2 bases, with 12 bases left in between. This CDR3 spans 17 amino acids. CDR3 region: CASSLDLGGPGANVLTF. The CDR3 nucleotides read TGCGCCAGCAGCTTGGACCTGGGGGGCCCTGGGGCCAACGTCCTGACTTTC.

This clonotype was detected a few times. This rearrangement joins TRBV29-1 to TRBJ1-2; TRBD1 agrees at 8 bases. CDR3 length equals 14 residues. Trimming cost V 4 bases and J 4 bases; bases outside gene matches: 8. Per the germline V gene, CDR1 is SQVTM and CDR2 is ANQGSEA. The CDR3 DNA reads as TGCAGCGTTGTATCCCAGGGGGCAATCTATGGCTACACCTTC. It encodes CSVVSQGAIYGYTF.

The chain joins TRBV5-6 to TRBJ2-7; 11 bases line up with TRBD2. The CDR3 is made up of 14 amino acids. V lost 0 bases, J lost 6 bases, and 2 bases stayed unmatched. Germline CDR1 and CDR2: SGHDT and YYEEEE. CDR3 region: CASSLGLAGGEQYV. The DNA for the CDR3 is TGTGCCAGCAGCTTGGGTCTAGCGGGGGGCGAGCAGTACGTC.

CDR3 sequence reads: CASSPAGYEQYV. DNA of the CDR3: TGTGCCAGCAGCCCGGCTGGGTACGAGCAGTACGTC. V gene TRBV7-2 combines with J gene TRBJ2-7; D is uncertain. The CDR3 covers 12 residues. Germline V CDR1 and CDR2: SGHTA, FQGNSA. Trimming left V 5 bases short and J 4 bases short, with 9 bases between.

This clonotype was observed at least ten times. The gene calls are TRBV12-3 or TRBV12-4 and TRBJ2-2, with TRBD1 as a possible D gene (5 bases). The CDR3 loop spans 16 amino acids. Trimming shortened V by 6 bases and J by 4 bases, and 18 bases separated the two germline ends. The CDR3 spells CASRDRGLWGTGELFF. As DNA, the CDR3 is TGTGCCAGCAGGGATAGGGGCCTGTGGGGCACCGGGGAGCTGTTTTTT.

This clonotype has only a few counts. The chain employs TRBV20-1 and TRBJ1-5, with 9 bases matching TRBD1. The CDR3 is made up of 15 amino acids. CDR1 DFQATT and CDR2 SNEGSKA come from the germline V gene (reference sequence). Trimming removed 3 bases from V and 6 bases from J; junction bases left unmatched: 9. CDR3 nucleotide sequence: TGCAGTGCTAGCCCCAGGGGACAGGGCTTTCAGCCCCAGCATTTT. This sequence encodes CSASPRGQGFQPQHF.

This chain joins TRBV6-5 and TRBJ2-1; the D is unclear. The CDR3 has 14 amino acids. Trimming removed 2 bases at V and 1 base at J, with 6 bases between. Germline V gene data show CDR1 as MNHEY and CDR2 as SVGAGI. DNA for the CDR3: TGTGCCAGCAGTTACAGCGCATCCTACAATGAGCAGTTCTTC. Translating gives CASSYSASYNEQFF.